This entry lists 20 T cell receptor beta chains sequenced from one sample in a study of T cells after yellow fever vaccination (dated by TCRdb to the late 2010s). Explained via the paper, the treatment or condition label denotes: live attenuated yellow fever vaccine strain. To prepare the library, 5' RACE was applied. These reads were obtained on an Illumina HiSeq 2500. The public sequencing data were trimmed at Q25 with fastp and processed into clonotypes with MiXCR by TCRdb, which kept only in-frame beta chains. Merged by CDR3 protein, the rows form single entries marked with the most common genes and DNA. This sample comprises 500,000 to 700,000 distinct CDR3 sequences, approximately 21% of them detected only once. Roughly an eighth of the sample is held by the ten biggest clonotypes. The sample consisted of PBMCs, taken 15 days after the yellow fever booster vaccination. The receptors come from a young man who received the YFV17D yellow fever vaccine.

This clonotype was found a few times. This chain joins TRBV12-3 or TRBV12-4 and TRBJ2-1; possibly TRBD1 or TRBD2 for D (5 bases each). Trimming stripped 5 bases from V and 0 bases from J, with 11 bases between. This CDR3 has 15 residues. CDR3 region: CASSPRGISYNEQFF. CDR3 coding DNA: TGTGCCAGCAGTCCTCGGGGCATCTCCTACAATGAGCAGTTCTTC.

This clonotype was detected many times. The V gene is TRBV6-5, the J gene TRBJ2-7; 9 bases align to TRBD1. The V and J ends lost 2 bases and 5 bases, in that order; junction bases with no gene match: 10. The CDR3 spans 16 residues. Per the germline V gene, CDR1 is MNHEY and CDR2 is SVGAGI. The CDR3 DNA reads TGTGCCAGCAGTTACGATTCCGGGACAGGGCGTAACGAGCAGTACTTC. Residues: CASSYDSGTGRNEQYF.

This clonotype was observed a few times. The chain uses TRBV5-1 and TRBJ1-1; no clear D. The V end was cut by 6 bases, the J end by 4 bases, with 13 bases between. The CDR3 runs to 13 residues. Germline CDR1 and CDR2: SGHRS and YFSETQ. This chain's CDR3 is CASTYVGSTEAFF. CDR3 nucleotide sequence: TGCGCCAGCACCTACGTTGGGAGCACTGAAGCTTTCTTT. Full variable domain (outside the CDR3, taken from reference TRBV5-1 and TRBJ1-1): KAGVTQTPRYLIKTRGQQVTLSCSPISGHRSVSWYQQTPGQGLQFLFEYFSETQRNKGNFPGRFSGRQFSNSRSEMNVSTLELGDSALYLCASTYVGSTEAFFGQGTRLTVV.

The CDR3 DNA is TGTGCCAGCAGCTCTTGGGGGCTCGATGGCTACACCTTC. Its translation is CASSSWGLDGYTF. The rearrangement uses TRBV7-2 and TRBJ1-2; tentative D call: TRBD1 (6 bases). Per the germline V gene, CDR1 is SGHTA and CDR2 is FQGNSA. The CDR3 totals 13 residues. Trimming took off 4 bases at V and 6 bases at J, with 12 bases between the two ends.

CDR3 sequence (DNA): TGTGCCAGCAGCTCCGACAGGTTTAATGAAAAACTGTTTTTT. Translation: CASSSDRFNEKLFF. The V gene is TRBV7-2, the J gene TRBJ1-4, with D perhaps TRBD1 (6 bases). V was clipped by 4 bases and J by 4 bases, with 10 bases between them. Germline V gene sequence: CDR1 SGHTA, CDR2 FQGNSA. The CDR3 is made up of 14 amino acids.

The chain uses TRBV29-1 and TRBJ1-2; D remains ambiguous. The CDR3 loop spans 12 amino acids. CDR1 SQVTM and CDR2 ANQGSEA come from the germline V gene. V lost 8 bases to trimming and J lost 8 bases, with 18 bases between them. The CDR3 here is CSTPGPSGGYTF. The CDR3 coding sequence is TGCAGCACCCCTGGGCCTTCCGGAGGCTACACCTTC.

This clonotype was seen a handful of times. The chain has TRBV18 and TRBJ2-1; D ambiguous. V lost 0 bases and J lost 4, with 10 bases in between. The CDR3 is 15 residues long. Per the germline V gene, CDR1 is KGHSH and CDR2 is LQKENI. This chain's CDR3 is CASSPPGLRYNEQFF. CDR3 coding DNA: TGTGCCAGCTCACCACCGGGGTTAAGGTACAATGAGCAGTTCTTC.

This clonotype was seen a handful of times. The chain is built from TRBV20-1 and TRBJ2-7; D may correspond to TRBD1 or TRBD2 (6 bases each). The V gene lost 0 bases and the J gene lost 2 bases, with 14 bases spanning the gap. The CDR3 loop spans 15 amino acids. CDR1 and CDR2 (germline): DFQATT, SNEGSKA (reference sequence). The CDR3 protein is CSARDPGANPYEQYF. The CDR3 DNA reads TGCAGTGCTAGAGATCCGGGGGCAAATCCCTACGAGCAGTACTTC.

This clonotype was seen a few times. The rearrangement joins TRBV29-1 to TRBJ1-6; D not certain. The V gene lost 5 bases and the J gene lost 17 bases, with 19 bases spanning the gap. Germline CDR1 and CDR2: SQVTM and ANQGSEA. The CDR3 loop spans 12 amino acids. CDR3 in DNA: TGCAGCGTTCACACAGTCGGTGGACTGATCCACTTT. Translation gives CSVHTVGGLIHF.

The CDR3 sequence: CSVADLEGGYEQYF. DNA of the CDR3: TGCAGCGTAGCGGACCTTGAGGGTGGCTACGAGCAGTACTTC. The chain couples TRBV29-1 to TRBJ2-7, with a possible D match to TRBD2 (5 bases). The CDR3 sequence is 14 residues long. Trimming stripped 6 bases from V and 3 bases from J, with 18 bases between. Germline CDR1 reads SQVTM; CDR2 reads ANQGSEA.

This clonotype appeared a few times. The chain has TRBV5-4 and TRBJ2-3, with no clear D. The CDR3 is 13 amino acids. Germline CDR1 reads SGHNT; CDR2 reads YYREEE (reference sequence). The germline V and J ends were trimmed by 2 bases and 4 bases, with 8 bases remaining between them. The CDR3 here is CASSFRVPDTQYF. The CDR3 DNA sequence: TGTGCCAGCAGCTTTCGGGTTCCAGATACGCAGTATTTT.

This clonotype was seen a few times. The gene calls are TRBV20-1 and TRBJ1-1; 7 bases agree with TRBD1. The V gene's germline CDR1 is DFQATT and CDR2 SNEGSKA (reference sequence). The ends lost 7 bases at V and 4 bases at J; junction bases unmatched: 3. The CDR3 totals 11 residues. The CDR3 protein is CSVAGGTEAFF. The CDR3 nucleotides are TGCAGTGTGGCAGGGGGCACTGAAGCTTTCTTT.

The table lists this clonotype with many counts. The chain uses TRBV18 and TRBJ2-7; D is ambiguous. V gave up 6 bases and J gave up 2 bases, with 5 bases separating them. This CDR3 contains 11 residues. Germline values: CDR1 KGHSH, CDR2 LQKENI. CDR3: CASSDAYEQYF. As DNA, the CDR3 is TGTGCCAGCTCCGACGCCTACGAGCAGTACTTC.

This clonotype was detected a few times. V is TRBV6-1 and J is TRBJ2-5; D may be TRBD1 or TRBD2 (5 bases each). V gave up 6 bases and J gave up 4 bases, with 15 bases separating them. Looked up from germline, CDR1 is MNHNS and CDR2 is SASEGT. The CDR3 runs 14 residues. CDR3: CASSFLTGGETQYF. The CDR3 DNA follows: TGTGCCAGCAGCTTCCTAACAGGAGGAGAGACCCAGTACTTC.

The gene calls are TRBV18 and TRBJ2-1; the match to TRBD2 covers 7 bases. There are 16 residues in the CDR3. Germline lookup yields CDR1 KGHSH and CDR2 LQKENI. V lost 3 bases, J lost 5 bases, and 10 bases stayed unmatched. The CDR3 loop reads CASSPRLGGGNNEQFF. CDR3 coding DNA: TGTGCCAGCTCACCGCGACTGGGCGGGGGTAACAATGAGCAGTTCTTC.

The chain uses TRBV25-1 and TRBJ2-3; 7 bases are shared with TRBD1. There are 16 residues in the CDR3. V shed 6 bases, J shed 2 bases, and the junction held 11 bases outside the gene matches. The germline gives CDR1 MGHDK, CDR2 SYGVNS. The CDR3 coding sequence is TGTGCCAGCAGGCCCGCAGGGACAGAGGACACAGATACGCAGTATTTT. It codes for CASRPAGTEDTDTQYF.

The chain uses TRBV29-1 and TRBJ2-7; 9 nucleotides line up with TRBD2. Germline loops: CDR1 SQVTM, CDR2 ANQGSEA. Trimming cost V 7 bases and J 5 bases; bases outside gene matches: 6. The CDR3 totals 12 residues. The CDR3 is CSGRTSVNEQYF. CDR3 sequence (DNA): TGCAGCGGACGGACTAGCGTTAACGAGCAGTACTTC.

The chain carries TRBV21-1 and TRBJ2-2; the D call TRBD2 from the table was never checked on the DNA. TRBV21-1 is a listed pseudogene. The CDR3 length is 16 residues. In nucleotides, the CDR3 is TGTGCCAGCAGCCCGACGGGACTAGTCGGTCCCGGGGAGCTGTTTTTT. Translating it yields CASSPTGLVGPGELFF.

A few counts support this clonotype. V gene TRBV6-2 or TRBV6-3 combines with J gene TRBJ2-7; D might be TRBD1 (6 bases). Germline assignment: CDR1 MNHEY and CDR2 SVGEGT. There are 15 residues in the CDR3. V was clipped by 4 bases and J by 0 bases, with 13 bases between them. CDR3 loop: CASSSGTPSSYEQYF. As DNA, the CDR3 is TGTGCCAGCAGTTCCGGGACACCAAGCTCCTACGAGCAGTACTTC.

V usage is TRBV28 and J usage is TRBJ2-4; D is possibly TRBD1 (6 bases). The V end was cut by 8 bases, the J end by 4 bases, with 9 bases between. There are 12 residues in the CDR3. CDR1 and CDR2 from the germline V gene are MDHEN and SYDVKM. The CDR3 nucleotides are TGTGCCAGCGGGGACACGAAAAACATTCAGTACTTC. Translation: CASGDTKNIQYF.